Shown below are 23 T cell receptor beta chains from a single sample sequenced in a study of blood T cell repertoires in COVID-19. TCRdb's copy holds only in-frame clones and misses some; the assay was immunoSEQ multiplex PCR. The sample has fewer than 250,000 clones; around 82% are singletons. Sequenced: peripheral blood. The receptors were sampled from a man in his fifties or sixties with active or convalescent COVID-19.

This sequence joins TRBV4-3 and TRBJ1-5; TRBD1 matches at 8 bases. CDR3 length: 15 residues. Germline V CDR1 and CDR2: LGHNA, YSLEER. V was pared by 0 bases and J by 5 bases, with 3 bases of the junction left unmatched. CDR3 nucleotide sequence: TGCGCCAGCAGCCAAGATTGGACAGGGCATCAGCCCCAGCATTTT. Protein sequence: CASSQDWTGHQPQHF.

The chain recombines TRBV2 with TRBJ2-1; D is unresolved. Per the germline V gene, CDR1 is SNHLY and CDR2 is FYNNEI. The V end lost 4 bases, the J end lost 10 bases, and 8 bases lay between the germline ends. The CDR3 has 11 residues. CDR3 coding DNA: TGTGCCAGCAGTGCGATGCGCGAGCAGTTCTTC. This sequence encodes CASSAMREQFF.

DNA of the CDR3: TGTGCCAGCAGAACAGGGATGGAAGTTCAGCCCCAGCATTTT. It specifies CASRTGMEVQPQHF. This chain uses TRBV2 with TRBJ1-5; D possibly corresponds to TRBD1 (6 bases). Germline assignment: CDR1 SNHLY and CDR2 FYNNEI. V dropped 6 bases and J dropped 6 bases, with 15 bases sitting between them. This CDR3 region has 14 residues.

The CDR3 sequence: CASSELQGANYGYTF. DNA for the CDR3: TGTGCCAGCAGCGAACTACAGGGGGCCAACTATGGCTACACCTTC. The chain employs TRBV6-6 and TRBJ1-2, with 9 bases matching TRBD1. With V trimmed by 6 bases and J by 2 bases, 7 bases remained unmatched. CDR3 length equals 15 residues. Germline-derived CDR1 and CDR2 are MNHNY and SVGAGI (reference sequence).

This chain links TRBV11-2 with TRBJ1-4, with D unresolved. Looked up from germline, CDR1 is SGHAT and CDR2 is FQNNGV. Trimming removed 8 bases at V and 4 bases at J, with 14 bases between. This CDR3 has 14 residues. CDR3 in DNA: TGTGCCAGCGAAATGGGAGTCTTTAATGAAAAACTGTTTTTT. It is translated as CASEMGVFNEKLFF.

The rearrangement links TRBV7-3 to TRBJ2-7; TRBD1 is a possible D gene (7 bases). Deletions cut 5 bases from V and 0 bases from J, with 14 bases between. Germline loops: CDR1 SGHTA, CDR2 FQGTGA. The CDR3 is 15 residues long. The CDR3: CASSTSGGNSYEQYF. The DNA for the CDR3 is TGTGCCAGCAGCACCTCAGGGGGGAACTCCTACGAGCAGTACTTC.

This clone was detected only a few times. The chain employs TRBV5-1 and TRBJ2-7, with TRBD2 as a possible D gene (5 bases). CDR3 length: 13 amino acids. With 5 bases removed from V and 2 bases from J, the gap between germline ends came to 11 bases. From germline, CDR1 is SGHRS and CDR2 YFSETQ. DNA of the CDR3: TGCGCCAGCAGGCAGACGGGAACCTACGAGCAGTACTTC. Translated, it gives CASRQTGTYEQYF.

This chain links TRBV3-1 (or the pseudogene TRBV3-2) with TRBJ2-7; 7 bases agree with TRBD1. The CDR3 totals 14 residues. J lost 4 bases, V lost 4 bases, and 7 bases had no gene match. Germline-derived CDR1 and CDR2 are LGHDT and YNNKEL (reference sequence). The CDR3: CASSLATGRYEQYF. The DNA of the CDR3 is TGTGCCAGCAGCCTGGCGACAGGGCGGTACGAGCAGTACTTC.

This rearrangement joins TRBV18 to TRBJ2-7; 7 bases are shared with TRBD2. This CDR3 is 15 amino acids long. The J segment lost 2 bases and the V segment lost 0 bases, leaving 4 bases of the junction unmatched. Germline assignment: CDR1 KGHSH and CDR2 LQKENI. This CDR3 is CASSPPASGTYEQYF. CDR3 DNA: TGTGCCAGCTCACCACCGGCTAGCGGTACCTACGAGCAGTACTTC.

The rearrangement uses TRBV9 and TRBJ1-2, with D perhaps TRBD1 (6 bases). Germline V gene lookup returns CDR1 SGDLS and CDR2 YYNGEE. The CDR3 is made up of 14 amino acids. V was clipped by 2 bases and J by 0 bases, with 8 bases between them. The CDR3 reads CASSVEGANYGYTF. Here the CDR3 DNA reads TGTGCCAGCAGCGTTGAGGGGGCTAACTATGGCTACACCTTC. Full variable domain (remainder filled in from reference TRBV9 and TRBJ1-2): DSGVTQTPKHLITATGQRVTLRCSPRSGDLSVYWYQQSLDQGLQFLIQYYNGEERAKGNILERFSAQQFPDLHSELNLSSLELGDSALYFCASSVEGANYGYTFGSGTRLTVV.

The J gene is TRBJ1-1, the V gene TRBV5-6; no clear D gene. V lost 3 bases and J lost 0, with 6 bases in between. Germline assignment: CDR1 SGHDT and CDR2 YYEEEE. The length of the CDR3 is 13 residues. CDR3 DNA sequence: TGTGCCAGCAGCTCCGTTATGAACACTGAAGCTTTCTTT. Encoded protein: CASSSVMNTEAFF.

The chain combines TRBV10-3 with TRBJ1-5; unclear D gene. This CDR3 spans 14 amino acids. V lost 5 bases, J lost 4 bases, and 12 bases lay in between. Germline CDR1 and CDR2: ENHRY and SYGVKD. The CDR3 here is CAISPGRENQPQHF. The CDR3 DNA sequence: TGTGCCATCAGTCCCGGGAGGGAGAATCAGCCCCAGCATTTT.

V and J are TRBV18 and TRBJ1-3; TRBD1 agrees at 8 bases. The CDR3 has 19 amino acids. Germline CDR1 reads KGHSH; CDR2 reads LQKENI. The V segment lost 5 bases and the J segment 1 base; nucleotides outside the gene matches: 16. The CDR3, as DNA: TGTGCCAGCTCAGCGGACAGGGCCTCCACCTTTCTATCTGGAAACACCATATATTTT. This codes for CASSADRASTFLSGNTIYF.

The chain has TRBV5-4 and TRBJ1-2, with a possible D match to TRBD1 (6 bases). Deletions cut 4 bases from V and 6 bases from J, with 19 bases between. CDR3 length: 15 amino acids. Germline V gives CDR1 SGHNT, CDR2 YYREEE (reference sequence). The DNA of the CDR3 is TGTGCCAGCAGCGCACCGGGACAAGGGTTAGATGGCTACACCTTC. Translation gives CASSAPGQGLDGYTF.

DNA for the CDR3: TGCGCCAGCGGTTTCTCAGGGAAAGAGACCCAGTACTTC. Its translation is CASGFSGKETQYF. The chain recombines TRBV10-2 with TRBJ2-5, with TRBD1 as a possible D gene (5 bases). CDR3 size: 13 residues. CDR1 is WSHSY and CDR2 is SAAADI in the germline V gene. Trimming pared 8 bases from V and 3 bases from J, leaving 13 bases between.

The rearrangement uses TRBV3-1 (or the pseudogene TRBV3-2) and TRBJ1-2; the match to TRBD1 covers 8 bases. The V gene's germline CDR1 is LGHDT and CDR2 YNNKEL (reference sequence). The CDR3 contains 15 residues. The ends lost 5 bases at V and 4 bases at J; junction bases unmatched: 9. CDR3 sequence reads: CASSFSDRVIYGYTF. CDR3 DNA: TGTGCCAGCAGCTTTTCGGACAGGGTCATCTATGGCTACACCTTC.

This clone has just a few counts. The chain links TRBV5-1 to TRBJ1-2, with TRBD1 matching over 7 bases. The CDR3 is made up of 14 amino acids. The trim removed 7 bases at V and 3 bases at J, leaving 9 bases unmatched. Per germline, CDR1 SGHRS and CDR2 YFSETQ. CDR3 loop: CASGSGQAYYGYTF. In DNA, the CDR3 is TGCGCCAGCGGGTCCGGACAGGCCTACTATGGCTACACCTTC.

This chain links TRBV6-5 with TRBJ1-2; no firm D call. Germline V CDR1 and CDR2: MNHEY, SVGAGI. The CDR3 runs 14 residues. Deletions cut 0 bases from V and 4 bases from J, with 9 bases between. CDR3 sequence reads: CASSYSAGLYGYTF. Here the CDR3 DNA reads TGTGCCAGCAGTTACTCGGCCGGACTCTATGGCTACACCTTC.

The V gene is TRBV9, the J gene TRBJ1-2, with D hard to call. Germline lookup yields CDR1 SGDLS and CDR2 YYNGEE. The CDR3 is 14 residues long. The V gene lost 0 bases and the J gene lost 0 bases, with 6 bases spanning the gap. The CDR3 bases are TGTGCCAGCAGCGTAGACAGCACTAACTATGGCTACACCTTC. Encoded protein: CASSVDSTNYGYTF.

In its sample, this clone was seen a few times. The chain has TRBV2 and TRBJ2-7; 8 bases match TRBD1. Trimming removed 1 base from V and 5 bases from J; junction bases left unmatched: 4. This CDR3 has 14 residues. Germline-derived CDR1 and CDR2 are SNHLY and FYNNEI. This CDR3 reads CASSEGTGTHEQYF. In DNA form, the CDR3 reads TGTGCCAGCAGTGAAGGGACAGGGACCCACGAGCAGTACTTC.

This chain joins TRBV7-9 and TRBJ1-2; D remains unclear. CDR1 is SEHNR, CDR2 FQNEAQ, per germline (reference sequence). Trimming left V 3 bases short and J 6 bases short, with 14 bases between. CDR3 length: 14 amino acids. CDR3 sequence: CASSFSNSKDGYTF. The CDR3, as DNA: TGTGCCAGCAGCTTTTCTAACAGTAAGGATGGCTACACCTTC. Combining the CDR3 with reference TRBV7-9 and TRBJ1-2 gives the whole variable domain DTGVSQNPRHKITKRGQNVTFRCDPISEHNRLYWYRQTLGQGPEFLTYFQNEAQLEKSRLLSDRFSAERPKGSFSTLEIQRTEQGDSAMYLCASSFSNSKDGYTFGSGTRLTVV.

The rearrangement joins TRBV21-1 to TRBJ1-1; the table's D call, TRBD1, was not checked against the DNA. TRBV21-1 is given as a pseudogene. The CDR3 length is 18 residues. The CDR3 region is CASSFKTGGKVADTEAFF. CDR3 in DNA: TGTGCCAGCAGCTTCAAGACAGGGGGCAAAGTGGCGGACACTGAAGCTTTCTTT.

The chain carries TRBV6-1 and TRBJ1-3, with D perhaps TRBD1 (6 bases). Trimming took 2 bases from V and 5 from J, leaving 10 bases between them. The germline V gene has CDR1 MNHNS and CDR2 SASEGT. This CDR3 is built from 14 residues. For the CDR3, the DNA is TGTGCCAGCAGTGAATGGGGGCTACGAAACACCATATATTTT. Translated: CASSEWGLRNTIYF.